The rows below give T cell receptor beta chains drawn from one sample of a study of T cell repertoires in cytomegalovirus infection. MiXCR was run by TCRdb on the reads, yielding one entry per CDR3 protein. The repertoire holds roughly 280,000 distinct CDR3 sequences, with approximately 9% as singletons. The material sequenced was PBMCs. The receptors shown here come from a human donor in good health (CMV status not recorded). Some clones in this sample may be carry-over from other donors' samples. The CDR3 runs from the conserved cysteine through the conserved F or W.

>TRBJ1-4|TRBV6-1
CASSGRIGNEKLFF
>TRBJ2-1|TRBV7-2
CASSLVQWPSNEQFF
>TRBJ2-1|TRBV7-2
CASSLSNKVNEQFF
>TRBJ1-5|TRBV6-6
CASSHPPGTGGRDGQPQHF
>TRBJ1-1|TRBV14
CASSQQGRGTEAFF
>TRBJ2-1|TRBV7-9
CASSANNEQFF
>TRBJ1-3|TRBV19
CASKSKTTGSGNTIYF
>TRBJ2-1|TRBV29-1
CSVGDYEQFF
>TRBJ2-1|TRBV7-8
CASSRDLGDNEQFF
>TRBJ2-1|TRBV20-1
CSARAGTKGFF
>TRBJ1-1|TRBV7-8
CASSSGTGTVDTEAFF
>TRBJ2-1|TRBV7-2
CASTRTSGREQFF
>TRBJ1-2|TRBV3-1
CASSQDGFRGLGYTF
>TRBJ1-1|TRBV7-2
CASSPPGGVSTEAFF
>TRBJ2-5|TRBV27
CASRELAQETQYF
>TRBJ1-6|TRBV28
CASSLWDRRDSPLHF
>TRBJ1-1|TRBV7-6
CASSQQGVLTEAFF
>TRBJ2-3|TRBV5-1
CASSNIQRGTDTQYF
>TRBJ2-1|TRBV28
CASCQGPLSSSYNEQFF
>TRBJ2-5|TRBV7-2
CASSPFTTDRGHETQYF
>TRBJ2-2|TRBV27
CASSFLLAGAAGELFF
>TRBJ1-5|TRBV5-1
CASSRDAERNQPQHF
>TRBJ2-1|TRBV7-2
CASTLGGSPNEQFF
>TRBJ2-5|TRBV7-2
CASSLGQMETQYF
>TRBJ1-5|TRBV7-8
CASSLGTGGMRTGQPQHF
>TRBJ2-2|TRBV7-2
CASSFASGVNTGELFF
>TRBJ1-1|TRBV6-2/TRBV6-3
CASSYSLLNTEAFF
>TRBJ1-2|TRBV7-2
CASSLTATNYGYTF
>TRBJ1-2|TRBV6-6
CASSQGTGGPRGYTF
>TRBJ2-1|TRBV19
CASSIRPSGRSEQFF
>TRBJ1-1|TRBV7-8
CASALGARMNTEAFF
>TRBJ2-7|TRBV19
CASHPGLAGINEQYF
>TRBJ2-1|TRBV4-1
CASSQQRTSGRSSYNEQFF
>TRBJ2-3|TRBV6-4
CASTRNTDTQYF
>TRBJ1-2|TRBV6-5
CASSPGGQGLYGYTF
>TRBJ2-2|TRBV20-1
CSARALEDGELFF
>TRBJ2-7|TRBV10-3
CAISEVMDYEQYF
>TRBJ1-2|TRBV7-8
CASSPQKITGDYGYTF
>TRBJ2-2|TRBV7-2
CASSLVRLAGANTGELFF
>TRBJ1-1|TRBV12-3/TRBV12-4
CASSFRTGSSETEAFF
>TRBJ2-2|TRBV7-2
CASSWVKTGELFF
>TRBJ2-3|TRBV20-1
CSASALAGDIDTQYF
>TRBJ1-1|TRBV9
CASSPGTGGPFF
>TRBJ1-1|TRBV5-6
CASSTGQGLNTEAFF
>TRBJ2-3|TRBV29-1
CSVERNGGQGRGDTQYF
>TRBJ1-5|TRBV12-3/TRBV12-4
CASTMPGRRDQPQHF